The 12 T cell receptor beta chains below were found in one sample sequenced in a study of T-cell reconstitution after alpha-beta-depleted transplantation in children (TCRdb year 2016). Libraries were built with PCR. The listed sequencing device is Illumina HiSeq 2500. Molecular barcoding was employed in the preparation of TCR libraries, with unique molecular identifiers being used to normalize TCRbeta repertoire quantification. The public reads were reanalyzed by TCRdb: fastp trimming at Q25, MiXCR alignment, in-frame beta chains only. Rows are combined by CDR3 protein, so each entry shows the most common genes and DNA. Recorded for this sample are some 240,000 distinct CDR3 sequences; around 13% of them occurred a single time. Jointly, the top ten make up over 2.5% of the sample. The sample here was PBMCs from the stem cell graft donor, taken from the stem cell graft. These receptors came from a human donor who donated a stem cell graft to a child with acute lymphoblastic leukemia.

This clonotype was seen a handful of times. The rearrangement uses TRBV6-1 and TRBJ2-2, with 9 bases matching TRBD2. This CDR3 contains 16 residues. Unmatched junction bases numbered 7, after V lost 4 bases and J lost 4 bases. Germline V gene lookup returns CDR1 MNHNS and CDR2 SASEGT. The CDR3 region is CASSVGSGSPTGELFF. The CDR3 DNA reads TGTGCCAGCAGTGTGGGTAGCGGGAGCCCCACCGGGGAGCTGTTTTTT.

This clonotype was counted ten times or more. The genes are TRBV5-1 and TRBJ2-7; D might be TRBD2 (5 bases). Per germline, CDR1 SGHRS and CDR2 YFSETQ. There are 14 residues in the CDR3. Between the trimmed V and J ends, which lost 1 base and 1 base, there was a span of 9 bases. In DNA form, the CDR3 reads TGCGCCAGCAGCTTGAGCGGCTTATCCTACGAGCAGTACTTC. It specifies CASSLSGLSYEQYF.

At least ten counts were recorded for this clonotype. V gene TRBV12-3 or TRBV12-4 combines with J gene TRBJ1-4; 8 nucleotides match TRBD1. V dropped 4 bases and J dropped 7; count of bases not matched to a gene: 5. CDR3 length: 14 residues. CDR3 nucleotide sequence: TGTGCCAGCAGTTGGACAGGGATGAGTGAAAAACTGTTTTTT. Translating gives CASSWTGMSEKLFF.

This clonotype has at least ten counts. V gene TRBV6-4 combines with J gene TRBJ2-3; TRBD2 matches at 8 bases. V shed 2 bases and J 6 bases; nucleotides not matched to a gene: 7. Germline V gene lookup returns CDR1 MRHNA and CDR2 SNTAGT. The length of the CDR3 is 15 residues. In DNA form, the CDR3 reads TGTGCCAGCAGTGACGGAGCGGGAGTCGGCGATACGCAGTATTTT. Amino acid sequence: CASSDGAGVGDTQYF.

This clonotype was recorded at least ten times. This chain uses TRBV7-2 with TRBJ1-4; 9 bases line up with TRBD1. This CDR3 contains 14 residues. The germline gives CDR1 SGHTA, CDR2 FQGNSA. J gave up 8 bases and V 5 bases, and 6 bases lay outside the gene matches. In DNA form, the CDR3 reads TGTGCCAGCAGCGCCCGGACAGGGGTAGAAAAACTGTTTTTT. Its translation: CASSARTGVEKLFF.

This clonotype was seen repeatedly, ten times or more. The CDR3 here is CASSLADSQETQYF. CDR3 bases: TGTGCCAGCAGTTTGGCAGATTCCCAAGAGACCCAGTACTTC. V gene TRBV12-3 or TRBV12-4 combines with J gene TRBJ2-5, with no clear D. Trimming stripped 3 bases from V and 1 base from J, with 9 bases between. The CDR3 is 14 amino acids.

This clonotype was counted many times. The CDR3 loop reads CSARILAGGSSTDTQYF. In nucleotides, the CDR3 is TGCAGTGCTAGAATCTTAGCGGGAGGGTCTAGCACAGATACGCAGTATTTT. The chain employs TRBV20-1 and TRBJ2-3; TRBD2 matches at 11 bases. Germline values: CDR1 DFQATT, CDR2 SNEGSKA (reference sequence). This CDR3 region has 17 residues. The V segment lost 2 bases and the J segment 0 bases; nucleotides outside the gene matches: 7.

As regards this clonotype: Germline is not matched at one junction end, which may reflect a read error. This CDR3 is CSARETGVAKNSQYF. The CDR3 nucleotides are TGCAGTGCTAGAGAAACAGGCGTAGCCAAAAACAGTCAGTACTTC. The chain couples TRBV20-1 to TRBJ2-4; the D gene is possibly TRBD1 (5 bases). The germline V gene has CDR1 DFQATT and CDR2 SNEGSKA (reference sequence). This CDR3 comprises 15 residues.

This clonotype has ten or more counts. This chain links TRBV7-9 with TRBJ2-7; tentatively, D is TRBD1 (5 bases). The CDR3 is 13 residues long. From germline, CDR1 is SEHNR and CDR2 FQNEAQ (reference sequence). The V and J ends lost 6 bases and 2 bases respectively, with 11 bases between them. The CDR3 DNA reads TGTGCCAGCAGAGCGCAGGGCGCCTACGAGCAGTACTTC. Its translation: CASRAQGAYEQYF.

This clonotype has ten or more counts. A junction end diverges from the germline sequence, so it may reflect a read error. The rearrangement links TRBV11-2 to TRBJ2-7; 9 positions agree with TRBD1. The CDR3 sequence is 12 residues long. Germline-derived CDR1 and CDR2 are SGHAT and FQNNGV. CDR3 DNA sequence: TGTGCCAGCAGCTCCGGGACAGGGCCGATTTGCTTC. It yields the protein CASSSGTGPICF.

The table lists this clonotype with many counts. V usage is TRBV20-1 and J usage is TRBJ2-2, with TRBD2 identical over 11 bases. CDR3 length equals 15 residues. V gave up 6 bases and J gave up 5 bases; unmatched junction bases: 8. Germline CDR1 is DFQATT and CDR2 is SNEGSKA (reference sequence). The CDR3 is CSAEGLAAPTGELFF. In DNA form, the CDR3 reads TGCAGTGCGGAGGGACTAGCGGCTCCTACCGGGGAGCTGTTTTTT.

Ten or more counts support this clonotype. The gene calls are TRBV27 and TRBJ1-5; no definite D call. Germline CDR1 MNHEY, CDR2 SMNVEV (reference sequence). The CDR3 covers 13 residues. Trimming pared 6 bases from V and 0 bases from J, leaving 6 bases between. The CDR3 reads CASSTDSNQPQHF. CDR3 in DNA: TGTGCCAGCAGCACGGATAGCAATCAGCCCCAGCATTTT.